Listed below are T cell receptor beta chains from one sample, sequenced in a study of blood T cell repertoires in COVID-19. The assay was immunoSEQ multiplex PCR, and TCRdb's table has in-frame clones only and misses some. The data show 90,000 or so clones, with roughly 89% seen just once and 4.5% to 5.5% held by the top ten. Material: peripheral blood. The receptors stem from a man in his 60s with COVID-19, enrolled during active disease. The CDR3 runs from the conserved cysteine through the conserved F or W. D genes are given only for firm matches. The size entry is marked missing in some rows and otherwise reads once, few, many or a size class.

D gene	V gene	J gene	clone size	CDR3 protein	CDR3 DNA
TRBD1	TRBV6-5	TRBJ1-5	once	CASSLQGWDNQPQHF	TGTGCCAGCAGTTTACAGGGGTGGGACAATCAGCCCCAGCATTTT
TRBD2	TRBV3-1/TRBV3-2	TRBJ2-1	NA	CASSQREFDNEQFF	TGTGCCAGCAGCCAGCGGGAGTTCGACAATGAGCAGTTCTTC
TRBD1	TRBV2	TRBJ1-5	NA	CASSATGLNQPQHF	TGTGCCAGCAGTGCGACAGGGCTCAATCAGCCCCAGCATTTT
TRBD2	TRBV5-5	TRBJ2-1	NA	CASSGGLGAYNEQFF	TGTGCCAGCAGCGGGGGACTAGGAGCATACAATGAGCAGTTCTTC
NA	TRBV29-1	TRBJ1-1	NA	CSVDWRGLAFF	TGCAGCGTTGATTGGCGGGGTTTAGCTTTCTTT
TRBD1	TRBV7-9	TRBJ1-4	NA	CASSRTGVVEKLFF	TGTGCCAGCAGCAGGACAGGGGTCGTTGAAAAACTGTTTTTT
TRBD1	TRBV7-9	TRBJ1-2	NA	CASSVTGGYGYTF	TGTGCCAGCAGCGTGACAGGGGGCTATGGCTACACCTTC
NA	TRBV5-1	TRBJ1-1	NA	CASSVGTNTEAFF	TGCGCCAGCAGCGTAGGGACTAACACTGAAGCTTTCTTT
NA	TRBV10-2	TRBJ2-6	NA	CAARLGANVLTF	TGCGCCGCGAGGCTAGGGGCCAACGTCCTGACTTTC
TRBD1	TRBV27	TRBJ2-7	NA	CASSLSNRDRGRIYEQYF	TGTGCCAGCAGTTTATCGAACCGGGACAGGGGGCGAATCTACGAGCAGTACTTC
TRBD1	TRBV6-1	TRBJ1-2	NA	CASSADRGGYGYTF	TGTGCCAGCAGTGCGGACAGGGGGGGCTATGGCTACACCTTC
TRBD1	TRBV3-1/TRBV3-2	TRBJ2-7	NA	CASSQDWDRVEF	TGTGCCAGCAGCCAAGATTGGGACAGGGTCGAGTTC
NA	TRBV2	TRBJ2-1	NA	CASIDSADYNEQFF	TGTGCCAGCATAGACTCGGCCGACTACAATGAGCAGTTCTTC
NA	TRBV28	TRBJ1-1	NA	CASRSKGAVNTEAFF	TGTGCCAGCAGATCGAAAGGTGCGGTGAACACTGAAGCTTTCTTT
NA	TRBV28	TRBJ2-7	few	CASRSYYEQYF	TGTGCCAGCAGGTCTTACTACGAGCAGTACTTC
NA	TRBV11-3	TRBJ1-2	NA	CASSYARRLLGHYGYTF	TGTGCCAGCAGCTACGCCCGGAGGCTCCTGGGTCACTATGGCTACACCTTC